These T cell receptor beta chains were read from a single sample in a study of shared clonotypes between healthy human individuals. TCRdb keeps only in-frame clones here, not all; method: immunoSEQ multiplex PCR. The sample has around 550,000 clones; 90% to 96% are singletons. The specimen sequenced was naive CD4+ T cells sorted from blood. The receptors were gathered from a woman between 25 and 40 years old in good health. Each CDR3 is given with its conserved first and last residue. A D gene is named only where the DNA matches it firmly. Not all rows give a size; the values are once, few, many and, for expanded clones, a class.

CDR3: CASSLNSATKNEKLFF
DNA: TGTGCCAGCAGCTTAAATTCCGCAACGAAAAATGAAAAACTGTTTTTT
D: -
size: -
J: TRBJ1-4
V: TRBV7-9

CDR3: CASSPYPESEAFF
DNA: TGTGCCAGCTCACCATATCCAGAATCCGAAGCTTTCTTT
D: -
size: -
J: TRBJ1-1
V: TRBV18

CDR3: CASSAGTGATEAFF
DNA: TGCGCCAGCAGCGCCGGGACAGGGGCCACTGAAGCTTTCTTT
D: TRBD1
size: -
J: TRBJ1-1
V: TRBV5-1

CDR3: CASSPSGTRNEQFF
DNA: TGTGCCAGCAGCCCATCCGGGACTAGAAATGAGCAGTTCTTC
D: TRBD2
size: -
J: TRBJ2-1
V: TRBV14

CDR3: CASSQTGPYEQYF
DNA: TGTGCCAGCAGCCAAACCGGGCCTTACGAGCAGTACTTC
D: -
size: -
J: TRBJ2-7
V: TRBV5-6

CDR3: CASRLEGSSGSHEQYF
DNA: TGTGCAAGTCGCCTCGAGGGGTCTAGCGGGAGTCACGAGCAGTACTTC
D: -
size: -
J: TRBJ2-7
V: TRBV12-2

CDR3: CASSPPGTVLYEQYF
DNA: TGTGCCAGCTCACCACCCGGGACGGTACTTTACGAGCAGTACTTC
D: -
size: -
J: TRBJ2-7
V: TRBV18

CDR3: CASSFGSGLPPNNEQFF
DNA: TGTGCCAGCAGCTTTGGAAGTGGGCTACCCCCAAACAATGAGCAGTTCTTC
D: -
size: -
J: TRBJ2-1
V: TRBV5-4

CDR3: CASSRGLAGGGTDTQYF
DNA: TGTGCCAGTAGTAGAGGACTAGCGGGAGGCGGCACAGATACGCAGTATTTT
D: TRBD2
size: -
J: TRBJ2-3
V: TRBV19

CDR3: CASRGGHRANQMGQPQHF
DNA: TGTGCCAGTCGGGGAGGGCACAGGGCAAATCAGATGGGTCAGCCCCAGCATTTT
D: -
size: -
J: TRBJ1-5
V: TRBV19

CDR3: CASSWRGDNQPQHF
DNA: TGTGCCAGTAGTTGGCGGGGAGACAATCAGCCCCAGCATTTT
D: -
size: -
J: TRBJ1-5
V: TRBV19

CDR3: CASSEGGTSAGNIQYF
DNA: TGCGCCAGCAGTGAAGGGGGGACTAGCGCGGGGAACATTCAGTACTTC
D: TRBD2
size: -
J: TRBJ2-4
V: TRBV10-1

CDR3: CAWSMTFNTEAFF
DNA: TGTGCCTGGAGTATGACGTTCAACACTGAAGCTTTCTTT
D: -
size: -
J: TRBJ1-1
V: TRBV30

CDR3: CASSTGLAGTNEQYF
DNA: TGTGCCAGCAGCACGGGACTAGCGGGAACTAACGAGCAGTACTTC
D: TRBD2
size: -
J: TRBJ2-7
V: TRBV5-4

CDR3: CASSLALGRFYEQYF
DNA: TGTGCCAGCAGCTTGGCCTTGGGGCGCTTCTACGAGCAGTACTTC
D: -
size: -
J: TRBJ2-7
V: TRBV5-8

CDR3: CAWSSRDRGRSNEKLFF
DNA: TGTGCCTGGAGTAGCCGGGACAGGGGTCGGTCTAATGAAAAACTGTTTTTT
D: TRBD1
size: -
J: TRBJ1-4
V: TRBV30

CDR3: CASSLGLASSYEQYF
DNA: TGTGCCAGCAGCTTAGGACTAGCGTCCTCCTACGAGCAGTACTTC
D: TRBD2
size: -
J: TRBJ2-7
V: TRBV11-2

CDR3: CAWRGQGVPEAFF
DNA: TGTGCCTGGAGGGGACAGGGGGTGCCTGAAGCTTTCTTT
D: TRBD1
size: -
J: TRBJ1-1
V: TRBV30

CDR3: CASSKAPGANVLTF
DNA: TGCGCCAGCAGCAAGGCACCTGGGGCCAACGTCCTGACTTTC
D: -
size: -
J: TRBJ2-6
V: TRBV5-1

CDR3: CASSYGGLGNEQFF
DNA: TGTGCCAGCAGCTACGGAGGACTAGGCAATGAGCAGTTCTTC
D: TRBD2
size: -
J: TRBJ2-1
V: TRBV11-3

CDR3: CSVEETGLAYNEQFF
DNA: TGCAGCGTTGAAGAAACGGGACTAGCCTACAATGAGCAGTTCTTC
D: TRBD2
size: once
J: TRBJ2-1
V: TRBV29-1

CDR3: CASRLAGGGSEQFF
DNA: TGCGCCAGCCGACTAGCGGGAGGAGGAAGTGAGCAGTTCTTC
D: TRBD2
size: -
J: TRBJ2-1
V: TRBV10-2

CDR3: CASSSVGVESYEQYF
DNA: TGTGCCAGCAGTTCAGTAGGAGTGGAGTCCTACGAGCAGTACTTC
D: -
size: -
J: TRBJ2-7
V: TRBV27